This T cell receptor beta chain derives from a study of blood T cell repertoires in COVID-19. About the study: There were acute and convalescent COVID-19 samples, and they came from the United States, Italy and Spain.

V dropped 5 bases and J dropped 0 bases, with 17 bases sitting between them. Germline CDR1 and CDR2: SGHAT and FQNNGV. The CDR3 is made up of 18 amino acids. In the authors' workflow: Nucleated cell number was recorded as an estimate derived from reference gene primer amplification. Profiled with immunoSEQ multiplex PCR; TCRdb holds only in-frame clones, not every one. The V and J calls and clone size are taken from that table; D and trimming were inferred from the DNA. The sample holds around 450,000 clones, approximately 90% seen once. Ages ranged from roughly 18 to 100 years, with residence in about 24 US areas.

The specimen sequenced was PBMCs or T cells enriched from blood (not recorded which). This TCR was sampled from a woman younger than 30 with acute COVID-19. J is TRBJ2-6 and V is TRBV11-2, with a possible D match to TRBD1 (6 bases). The CDR3 DNA sequence: TGTGCCAGCAGCCTGACCGACAGGTTAAGCTCTGGGGCCAACGTCCTGACTTTC. Its translation is CASSLTDRLSSGANVLTF. The entire variable domain, with the rest obtained from reference TRBV11-2 and TRBJ2-6, is as follows: EAGVAQSPRYKIIEKRQSVAFWCNPISGHATLYWYQQILGQGPKLLIQFQNNGVVDDSQLPKDRFSAERLKGVDSTLKIQPAKLEDSAVYLCASSLTDRLSSGANVLTFGAGSRLTVL.